This TCR beta chain was identified in a study of blood T cell repertoires in COVID-19 (dated by TCRdb to about 2020). With respect to the entire study: Samples covering the acute and convalescent phases of COVID-19 were provided by collaborators in the United States, Italy and Spain. Where available, HLA class I and class II types were taken from metadata supplied by the sample provider and were not determined by assay-based typing. The material from the prospective study consisted of cDNA or gDNA derived from T cells, B-cell-depleted T cells, or PBMCs. The samples were drawn from two sources: the first 160 participants of the ongoing ImmuneRACE study, and 950 to 1,500 subjects contributed by 6 global collaborators. The repertoires were released in a freely available public database intended as a resource for research on the immune response to SARS-CoV-2. The dataset comprised deeply sampled blood TCRbeta repertoires from subjects exposed to, actively infected with, or recovered from COVID-19. The sample metadata nearly always contained a de-identified subject ID, COVID-19 status, age in years and sex. Paper-wide results and their limitations: The amount of clinical and demographic metadata varied by source and participant and was provided uncurated.

TCRbeta CDR3 regions were amplified from genomic DNA using the immunoSEQ Assay, a bias-controlled multiplex PCR. In the paper's pipeline: The number of nucleated cells in each sample was estimated by amplification of reference gene primers within the assay. Sequence reads were collapsed and filtered to measure the absolute abundance of every unique TCRbeta CDR3 rearrangement. For each sample, productive Simpson clonality was calculated as the square root of Simpson's diversity index across productive rearrangements. The table comes from immuneACCESS by way of TCRdb, which keeps in-frame sequences with V and J called. Part of the clones is missing from these tables; in studies checked, under half for an unresolved V gene and the rest for unknown reasons. V, J and clone size are taken as reported in that table, and D and trimming were inferred from the DNA itself. The sample records roughly 150,000 clones, roughly nine tenths of which are singletons. The ten largest clonotypes hold approximately 3% of the sample.

Whole blood was collected in K2EDTA tubes by collaborating institutions according to the institutions' own protocols. For TCRbeta analysis, collaborator samples were shipped as frozen whole blood, as isolated PBMCs, or as DNA extracted from either sample type. A note on this clone: This clone's antigen is unknown. Base qualities are not at hand, and no much larger clone is one base apart.

The receptor's source is a man in his 60s with acute or convalescent COVID-19. The sequenced material came from peripheral blood.

The CDR3 region: CASSLGTGSEAFF. The DNA reads as follows: TGTGCCAGCTCACTAGGGACAGGGTCTGAAGCTTTCTTT. In this chain, TRBV18 is recombined with TRBJ1-1; 9 bases in the middle match TRBD1. The CDR3, from cysteine to phenylalanine, totals 13 residues. Only the CDR3 DNA stays, 39 bases, in frame from base 1. From a lookup of the germline V gene, CDR1 and CDR2 are KGHSH and LQKENI. Ends trimmed: V by 4 bases, J by 6 bases; bases unmatched to a gene: 3.